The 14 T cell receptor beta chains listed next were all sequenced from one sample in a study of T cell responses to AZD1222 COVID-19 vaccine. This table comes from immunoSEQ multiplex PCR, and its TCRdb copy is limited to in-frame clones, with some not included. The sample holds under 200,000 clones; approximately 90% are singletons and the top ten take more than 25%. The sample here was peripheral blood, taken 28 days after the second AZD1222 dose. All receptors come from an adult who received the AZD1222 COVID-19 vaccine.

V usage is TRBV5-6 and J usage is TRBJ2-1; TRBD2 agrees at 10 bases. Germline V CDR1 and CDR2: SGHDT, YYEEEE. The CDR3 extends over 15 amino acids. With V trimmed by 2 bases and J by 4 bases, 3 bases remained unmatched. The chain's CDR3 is CASSFTGLAYNEQFF. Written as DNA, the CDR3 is TGTGCCAGCAGCTTTACGGGACTAGCGTACAATGAGCAGTTCTTC.

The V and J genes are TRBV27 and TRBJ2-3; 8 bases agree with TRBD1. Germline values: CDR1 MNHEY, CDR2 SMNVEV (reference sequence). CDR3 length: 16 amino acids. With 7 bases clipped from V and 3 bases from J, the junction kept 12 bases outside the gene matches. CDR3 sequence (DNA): TGTGCCAGCACCTTGAGCAGGACAGGGAGAACAGATACGCAGTATTTT. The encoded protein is CASTLSRTGRTDTQYF.

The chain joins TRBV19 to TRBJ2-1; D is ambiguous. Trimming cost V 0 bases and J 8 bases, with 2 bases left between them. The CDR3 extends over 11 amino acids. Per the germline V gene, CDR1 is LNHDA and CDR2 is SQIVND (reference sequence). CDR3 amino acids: CASSIEDEQFF. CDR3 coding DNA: TGTGCCAGTAGTATAGAGGATGAGCAGTTCTTC.

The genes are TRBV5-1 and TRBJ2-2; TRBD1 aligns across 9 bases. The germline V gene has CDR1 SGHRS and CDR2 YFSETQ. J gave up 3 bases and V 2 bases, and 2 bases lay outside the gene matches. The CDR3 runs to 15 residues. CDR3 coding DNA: TGCGCCAGCAGCTTACGGACAGGGGACACCGGGGAGCTGTTTTTT. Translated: CASSLRTGDTGELFF.

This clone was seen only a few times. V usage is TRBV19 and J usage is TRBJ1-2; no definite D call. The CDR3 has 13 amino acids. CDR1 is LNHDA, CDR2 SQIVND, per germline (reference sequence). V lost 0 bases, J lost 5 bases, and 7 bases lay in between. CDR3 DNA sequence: TGTGCCAGTAGTATAGATCGTCCATATGGCTACACCTTC. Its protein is CASSIDRPYGYTF.

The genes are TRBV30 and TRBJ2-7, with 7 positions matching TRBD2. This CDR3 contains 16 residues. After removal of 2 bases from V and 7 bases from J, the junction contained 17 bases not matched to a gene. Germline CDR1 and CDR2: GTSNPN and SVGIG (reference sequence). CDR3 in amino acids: CAWSYGGSGPSREQYF. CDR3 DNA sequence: TGTGCCTGGAGTTATGGCGGTAGCGGGCCTTCTAGGGAGCAGTACTTC.

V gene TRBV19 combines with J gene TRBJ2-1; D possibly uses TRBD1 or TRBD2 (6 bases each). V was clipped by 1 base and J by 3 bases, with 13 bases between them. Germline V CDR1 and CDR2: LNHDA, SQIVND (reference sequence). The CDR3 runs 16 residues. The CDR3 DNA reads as TGTGCCAGTAGTATAGGGGGGCGGGACCACTACAATGAGCAGTTCTTC. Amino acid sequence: CASSIGGRDHYNEQFF.

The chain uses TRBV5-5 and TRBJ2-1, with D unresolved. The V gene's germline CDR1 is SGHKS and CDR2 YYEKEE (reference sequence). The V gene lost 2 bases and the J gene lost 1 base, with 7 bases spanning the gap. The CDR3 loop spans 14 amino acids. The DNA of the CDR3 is TGTGCCAGCAGCTTAGACTTTTCCTACAATGAGCAGTTCTTC. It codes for CASSLDFSYNEQFF.

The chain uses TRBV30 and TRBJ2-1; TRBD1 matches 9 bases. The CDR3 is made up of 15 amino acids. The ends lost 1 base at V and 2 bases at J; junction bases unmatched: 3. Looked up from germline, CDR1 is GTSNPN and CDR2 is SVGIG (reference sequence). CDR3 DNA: TGTGCCTGGAGTGAGGGACAGGGACCCTACAATGAGCAGTTCTTC. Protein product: CAWSEGQGPYNEQFF.

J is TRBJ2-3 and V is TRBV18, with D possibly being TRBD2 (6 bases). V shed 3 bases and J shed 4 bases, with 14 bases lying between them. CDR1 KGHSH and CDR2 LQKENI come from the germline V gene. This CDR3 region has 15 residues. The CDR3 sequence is CASSPGGGPADTQYF. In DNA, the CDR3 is TGTGCCAGCTCACCTGGGGGAGGCCCTGCAGATACGCAGTATTTT. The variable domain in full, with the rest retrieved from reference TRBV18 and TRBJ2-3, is NAGVMQNPRHLVRRRGQEARLRCSPMKGHSHVYWYRQLPEEGLKFMVYLQKENIIDESGMPKERFSAEFPKEGPSILRIQQVVRGDSAAYFCASSPGGGPADTQYFGPGTRLTVL.

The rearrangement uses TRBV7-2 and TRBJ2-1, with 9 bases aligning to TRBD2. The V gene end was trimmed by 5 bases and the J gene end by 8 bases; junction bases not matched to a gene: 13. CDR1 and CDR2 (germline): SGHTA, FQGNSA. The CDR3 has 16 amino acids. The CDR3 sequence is CASSLRASGAGDEQFF. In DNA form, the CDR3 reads TGTGCCAGCAGCCTGAGGGCTAGCGGGGCCGGGGATGAGCAGTTCTTC.

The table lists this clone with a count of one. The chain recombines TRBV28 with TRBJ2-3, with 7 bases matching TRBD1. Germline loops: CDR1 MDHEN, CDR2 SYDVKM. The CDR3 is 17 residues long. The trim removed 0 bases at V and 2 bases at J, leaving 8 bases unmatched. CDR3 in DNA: TGTGCCAGCAGTTTATGGAGAGTTGACAGGGACACAGATACGCAGTATTTT. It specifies CASSLWRVDRDTDTQYF.

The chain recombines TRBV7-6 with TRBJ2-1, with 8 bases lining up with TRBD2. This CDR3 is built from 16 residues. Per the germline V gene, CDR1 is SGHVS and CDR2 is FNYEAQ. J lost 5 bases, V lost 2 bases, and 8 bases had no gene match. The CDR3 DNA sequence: TGTGCCAGCAGCTTACTAGCGGGCCTCAGGGACAATGAGCAGTTCTTC. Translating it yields CASSLLAGLRDNEQFF.

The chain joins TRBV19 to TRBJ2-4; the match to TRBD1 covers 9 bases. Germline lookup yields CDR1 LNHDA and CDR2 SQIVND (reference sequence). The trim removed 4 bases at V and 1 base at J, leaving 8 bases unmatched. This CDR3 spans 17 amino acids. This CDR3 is CASSTRTGELAKNIQYF. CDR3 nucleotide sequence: TGTGCCAGTAGTACCCGGACAGGGGAATTGGCCAAAAACATTCAGTACTTC.